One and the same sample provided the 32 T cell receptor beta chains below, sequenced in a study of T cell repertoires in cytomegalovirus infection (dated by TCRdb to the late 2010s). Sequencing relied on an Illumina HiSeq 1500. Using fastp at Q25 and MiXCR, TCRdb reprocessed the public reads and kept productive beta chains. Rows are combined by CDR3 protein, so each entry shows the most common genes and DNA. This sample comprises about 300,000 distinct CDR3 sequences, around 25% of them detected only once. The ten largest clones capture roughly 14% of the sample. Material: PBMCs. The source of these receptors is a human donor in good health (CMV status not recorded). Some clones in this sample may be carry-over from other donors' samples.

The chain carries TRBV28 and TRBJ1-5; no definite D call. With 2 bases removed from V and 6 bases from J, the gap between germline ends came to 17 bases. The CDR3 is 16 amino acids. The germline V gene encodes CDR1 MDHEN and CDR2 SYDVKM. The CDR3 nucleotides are TGTGCCAGCAGTTTAGCCAAAGGGCTTTTGGGTCAGCCCCAGCATTTT. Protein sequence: CASSLAKGLLGQPQHF.

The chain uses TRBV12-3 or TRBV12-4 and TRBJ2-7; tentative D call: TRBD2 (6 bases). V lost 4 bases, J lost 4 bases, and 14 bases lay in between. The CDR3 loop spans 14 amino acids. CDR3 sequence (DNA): TGTGCCAGCAGTTCGCCGCGGGGACTGTACGAGCAGTACTTC. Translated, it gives CASSSPRGLYEQYF.

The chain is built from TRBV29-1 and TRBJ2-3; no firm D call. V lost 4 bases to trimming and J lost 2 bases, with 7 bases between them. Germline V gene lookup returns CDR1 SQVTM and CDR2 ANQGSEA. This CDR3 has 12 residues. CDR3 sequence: CSVGQLTDTQYF. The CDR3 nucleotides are TGCAGCGTTGGGCAGCTCACAGATACGCAGTATTTT.

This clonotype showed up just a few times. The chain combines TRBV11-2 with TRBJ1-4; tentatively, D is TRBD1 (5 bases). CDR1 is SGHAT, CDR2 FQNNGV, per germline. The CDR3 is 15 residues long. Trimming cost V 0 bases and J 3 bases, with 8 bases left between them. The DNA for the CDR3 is TGTGCCAGCAGCTTAGAAGGGACGGCTAATGAAAAACTGTTTTTT. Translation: CASSLEGTANEKLFF.

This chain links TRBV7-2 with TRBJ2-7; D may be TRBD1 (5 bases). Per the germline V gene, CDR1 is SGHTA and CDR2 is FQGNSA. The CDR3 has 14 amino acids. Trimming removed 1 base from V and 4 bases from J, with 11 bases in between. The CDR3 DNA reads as TGTGCCAGCAGCTTAGGGGGCTCCATTTACGAGCAGTACTTC. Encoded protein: CASSLGGSIYEQYF.

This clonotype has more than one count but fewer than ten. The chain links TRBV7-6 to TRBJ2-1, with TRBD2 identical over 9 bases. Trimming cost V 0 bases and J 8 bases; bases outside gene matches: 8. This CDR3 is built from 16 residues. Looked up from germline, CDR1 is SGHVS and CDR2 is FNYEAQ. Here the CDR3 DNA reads TGTGCCAGCAGCTTAGCGCTTAGCGGGAGAACGCATGAGCAGTTCTTC. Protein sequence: CASSLALSGRTHEQFF.

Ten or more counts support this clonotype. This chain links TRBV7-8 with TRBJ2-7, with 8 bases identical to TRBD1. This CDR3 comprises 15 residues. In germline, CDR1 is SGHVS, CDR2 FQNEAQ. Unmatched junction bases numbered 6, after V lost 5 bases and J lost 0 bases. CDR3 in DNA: TGTGCCAGCAGCACCCGACAGGGGACCTCCTACGAGCAGTACTTC. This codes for CASSTRQGTSYEQYF.

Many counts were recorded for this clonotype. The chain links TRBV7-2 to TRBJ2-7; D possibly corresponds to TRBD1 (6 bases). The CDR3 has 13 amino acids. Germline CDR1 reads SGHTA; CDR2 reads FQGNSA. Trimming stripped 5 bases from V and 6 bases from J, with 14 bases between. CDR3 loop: CASSRGGRGEQYF. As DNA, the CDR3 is TGTGCCAGCAGCCGAGGGGGACGGGGCGAGCAGTACTTC.

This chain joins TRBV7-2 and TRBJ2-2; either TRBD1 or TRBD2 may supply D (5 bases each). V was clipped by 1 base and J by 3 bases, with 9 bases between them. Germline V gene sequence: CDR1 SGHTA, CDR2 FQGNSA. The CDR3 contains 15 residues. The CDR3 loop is CASSLVGGYTGELFF. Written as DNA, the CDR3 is TGTGCCAGCAGCTTAGTTGGGGGATACACCGGGGAGCTGTTTTTT.

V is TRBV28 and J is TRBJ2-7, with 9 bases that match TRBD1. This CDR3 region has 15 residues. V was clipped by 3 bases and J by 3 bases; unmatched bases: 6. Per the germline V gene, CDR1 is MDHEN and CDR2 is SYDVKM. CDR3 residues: CASSFRDRVSYEQYF. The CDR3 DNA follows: TGTGCCAGCAGTTTCCGGGACAGGGTTAGCTACGAGCAGTACTTC.

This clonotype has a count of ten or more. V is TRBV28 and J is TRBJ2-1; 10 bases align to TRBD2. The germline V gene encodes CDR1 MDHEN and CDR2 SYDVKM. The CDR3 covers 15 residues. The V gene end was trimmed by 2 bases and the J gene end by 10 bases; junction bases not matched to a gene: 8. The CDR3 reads CASSLTSGISGEQFF. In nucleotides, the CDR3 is TGTGCCAGCAGTTTAACTAGCGGGATATCTGGGGAGCAGTTCTTC.

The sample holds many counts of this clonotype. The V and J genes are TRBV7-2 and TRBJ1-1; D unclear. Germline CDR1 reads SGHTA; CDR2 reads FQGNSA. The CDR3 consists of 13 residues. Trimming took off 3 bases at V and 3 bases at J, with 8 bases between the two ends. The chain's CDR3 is CASSFSGDTEAFF. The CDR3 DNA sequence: TGTGCCAGCAGCTTTTCCGGGGACACTGAAGCTTTCTTT.

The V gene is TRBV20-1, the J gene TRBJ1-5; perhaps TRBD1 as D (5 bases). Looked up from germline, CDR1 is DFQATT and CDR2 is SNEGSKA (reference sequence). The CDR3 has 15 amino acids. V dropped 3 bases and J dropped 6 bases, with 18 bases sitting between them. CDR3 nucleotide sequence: TGCAGTGCTAGGGTCCCCGGGGCGAGCGGTCAGCCCCAGCATTTT. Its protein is CSARVPGASGQPQHF.

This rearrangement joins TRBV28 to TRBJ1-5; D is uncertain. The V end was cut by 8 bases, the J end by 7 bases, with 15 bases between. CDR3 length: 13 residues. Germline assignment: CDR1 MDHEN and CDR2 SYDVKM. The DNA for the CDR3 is TGTGCCAGCGAAAGGACTCTCAGCCAGCCCCAGCATTTT. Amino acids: CASERTLSQPQHF.

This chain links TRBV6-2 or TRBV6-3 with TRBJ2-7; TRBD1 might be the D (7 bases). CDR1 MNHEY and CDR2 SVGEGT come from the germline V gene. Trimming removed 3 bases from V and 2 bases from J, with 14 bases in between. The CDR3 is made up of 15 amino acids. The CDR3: CASSYWAGGTYEQYF. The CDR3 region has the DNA TGTGCCAGCAGTTATTGGGCAGGGGGGACCTACGAGCAGTACTTC.

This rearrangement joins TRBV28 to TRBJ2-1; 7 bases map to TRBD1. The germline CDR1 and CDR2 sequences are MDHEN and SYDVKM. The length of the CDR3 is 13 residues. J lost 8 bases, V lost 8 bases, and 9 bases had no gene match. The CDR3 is CASGRYRGDEQFF. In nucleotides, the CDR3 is TGTGCCAGCGGAAGATACAGGGGTGATGAGCAGTTCTTC.

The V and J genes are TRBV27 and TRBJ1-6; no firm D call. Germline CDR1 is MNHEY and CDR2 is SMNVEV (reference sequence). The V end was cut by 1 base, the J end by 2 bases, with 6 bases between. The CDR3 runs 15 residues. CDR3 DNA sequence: TGTGCCAGCAGTTTATATATGACCTATAATTCACCCCTCCACTTT. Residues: CASSLYMTYNSPLHF.

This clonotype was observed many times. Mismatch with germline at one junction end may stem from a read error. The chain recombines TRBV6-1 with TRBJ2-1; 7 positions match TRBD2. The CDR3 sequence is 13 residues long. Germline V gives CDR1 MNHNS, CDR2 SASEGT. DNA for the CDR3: TGTGCCACCAGTGGGAGGGCCAATAATGAGCAGTTCTTC. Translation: CATSGRANNEQFF.

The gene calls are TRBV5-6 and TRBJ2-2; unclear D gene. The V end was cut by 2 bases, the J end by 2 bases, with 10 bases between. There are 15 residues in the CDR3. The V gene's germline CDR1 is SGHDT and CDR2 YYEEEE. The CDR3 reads CASSFRQLNTGELFF. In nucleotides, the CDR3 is TGTGCCAGCAGCTTCCGCCAGTTAAACACCGGGGAGCTGTTTTTT.

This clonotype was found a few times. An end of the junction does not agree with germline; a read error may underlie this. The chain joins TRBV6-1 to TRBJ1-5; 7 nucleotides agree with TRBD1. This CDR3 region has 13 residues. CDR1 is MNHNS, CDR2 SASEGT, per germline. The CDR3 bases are TGTGCCAGCAGAGAAGGGGACAGAACGACCCAGCATTTT. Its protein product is CASREGDRTTQHF.

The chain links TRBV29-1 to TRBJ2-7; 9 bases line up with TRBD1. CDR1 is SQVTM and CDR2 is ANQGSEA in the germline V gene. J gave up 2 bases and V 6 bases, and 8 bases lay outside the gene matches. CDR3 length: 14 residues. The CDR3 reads CSVTGQGITYEQYF. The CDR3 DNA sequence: TGCAGCGTGACCGGACAGGGGATTACCTACGAGCAGTACTTC.

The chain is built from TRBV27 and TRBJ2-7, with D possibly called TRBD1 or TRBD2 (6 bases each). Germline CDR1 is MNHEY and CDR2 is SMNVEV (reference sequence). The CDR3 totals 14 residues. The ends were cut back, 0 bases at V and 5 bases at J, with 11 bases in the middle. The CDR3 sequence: CASSLSQGRHEQYF. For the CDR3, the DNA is TGTGCCAGCAGTTTATCCCAGGGGAGGCACGAGCAGTACTTC.

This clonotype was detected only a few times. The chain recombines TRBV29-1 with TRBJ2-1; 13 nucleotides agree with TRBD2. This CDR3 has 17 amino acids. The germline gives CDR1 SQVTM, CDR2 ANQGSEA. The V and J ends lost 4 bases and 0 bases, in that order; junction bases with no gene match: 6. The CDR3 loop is CSVGGTSGAHSYNEQFF. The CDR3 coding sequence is TGCAGCGTTGGAGGGACTAGCGGGGCTCACTCCTACAATGAGCAGTTCTTC.

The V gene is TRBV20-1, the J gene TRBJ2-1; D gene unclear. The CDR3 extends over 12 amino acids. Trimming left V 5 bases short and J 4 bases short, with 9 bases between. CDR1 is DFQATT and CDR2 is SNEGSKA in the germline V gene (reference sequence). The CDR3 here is CSAEQPYNEQFF. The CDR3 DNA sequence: TGCAGTGCTGAACAGCCTTACAATGAGCAGTTCTTC.

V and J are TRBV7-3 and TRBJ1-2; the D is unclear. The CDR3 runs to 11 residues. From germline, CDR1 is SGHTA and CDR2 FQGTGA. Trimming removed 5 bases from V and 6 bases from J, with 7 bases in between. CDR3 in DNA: TGTGCCAGCAGCCCTCTTCATGGCTACACCTTC. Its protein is CASSPLHGYTF.

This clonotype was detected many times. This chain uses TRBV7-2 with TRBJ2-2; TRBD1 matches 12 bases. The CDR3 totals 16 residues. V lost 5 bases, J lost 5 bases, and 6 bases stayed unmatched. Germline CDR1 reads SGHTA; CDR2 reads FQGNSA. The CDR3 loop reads CASSLGGQGATGELFF. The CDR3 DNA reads TGTGCCAGCAGCCTGGGGGGACAGGGGGCAACCGGGGAGCTGTTTTTT.

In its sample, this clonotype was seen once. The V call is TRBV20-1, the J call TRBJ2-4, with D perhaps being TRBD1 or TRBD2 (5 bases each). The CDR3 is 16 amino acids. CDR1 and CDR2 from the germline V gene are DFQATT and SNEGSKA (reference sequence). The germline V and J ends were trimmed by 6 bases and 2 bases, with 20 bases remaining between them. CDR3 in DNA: TGCAGTGCATATGGGGGAAGGACGCGGTCCAAAAACATTCAGTACTTC. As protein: CSAYGGRTRSKNIQYF.

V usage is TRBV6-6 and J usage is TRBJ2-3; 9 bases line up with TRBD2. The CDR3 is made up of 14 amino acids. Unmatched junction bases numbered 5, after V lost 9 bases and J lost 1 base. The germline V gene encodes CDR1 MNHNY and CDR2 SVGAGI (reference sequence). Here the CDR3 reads CASFKRGGTDTQYF. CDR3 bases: TGTGCCAGTTTTAAGCGGGGGGGCACAGATACGCAGTATTTT.

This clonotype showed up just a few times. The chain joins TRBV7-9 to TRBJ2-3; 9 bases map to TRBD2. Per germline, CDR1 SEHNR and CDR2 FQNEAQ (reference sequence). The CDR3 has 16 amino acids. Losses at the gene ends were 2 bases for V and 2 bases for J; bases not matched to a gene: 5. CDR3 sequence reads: CASSLKAGGLTDTQYF. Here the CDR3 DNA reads TGTGCCAGCAGCTTAAAGGCGGGGGGGCTCACAGATACGCAGTATTTT.

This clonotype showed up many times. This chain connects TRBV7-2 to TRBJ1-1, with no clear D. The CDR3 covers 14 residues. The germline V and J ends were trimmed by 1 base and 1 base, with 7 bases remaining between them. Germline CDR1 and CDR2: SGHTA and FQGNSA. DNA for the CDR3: TGTGCCAGCAGCTTAGTCCGCCCGAACACTGAAGCTTTCTTT. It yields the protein CASSLVRPNTEAFF.

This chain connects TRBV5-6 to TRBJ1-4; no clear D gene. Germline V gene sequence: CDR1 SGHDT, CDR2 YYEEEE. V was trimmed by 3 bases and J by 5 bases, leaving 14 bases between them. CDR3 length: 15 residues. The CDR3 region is CASSWGGTANEKLFF. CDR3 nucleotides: TGTGCCAGCAGCTGGGGAGGAACGGCCAATGAAAAACTGTTTTTT.

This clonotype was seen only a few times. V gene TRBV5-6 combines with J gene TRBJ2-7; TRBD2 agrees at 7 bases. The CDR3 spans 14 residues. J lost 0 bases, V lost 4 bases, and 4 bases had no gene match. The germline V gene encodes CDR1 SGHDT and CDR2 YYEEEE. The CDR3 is CASSAAGLSYEQYF. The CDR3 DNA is TGTGCCAGCAGCGCAGCGGGACTCTCCTACGAGCAGTACTTC.